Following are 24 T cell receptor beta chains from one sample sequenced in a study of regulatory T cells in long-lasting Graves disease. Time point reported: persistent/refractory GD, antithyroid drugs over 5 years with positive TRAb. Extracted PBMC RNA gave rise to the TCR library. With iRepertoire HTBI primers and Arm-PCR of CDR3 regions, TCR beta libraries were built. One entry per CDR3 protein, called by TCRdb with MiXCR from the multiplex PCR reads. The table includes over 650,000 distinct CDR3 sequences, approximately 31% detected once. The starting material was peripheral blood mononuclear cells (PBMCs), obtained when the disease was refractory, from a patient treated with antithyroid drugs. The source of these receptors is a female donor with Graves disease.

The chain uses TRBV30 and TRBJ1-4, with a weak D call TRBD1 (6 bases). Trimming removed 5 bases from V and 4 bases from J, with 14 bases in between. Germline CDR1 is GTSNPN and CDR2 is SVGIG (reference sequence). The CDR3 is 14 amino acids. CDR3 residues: CAWSRTALNEKLFF. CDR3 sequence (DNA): TGTGCCTGGTCCCGGACAGCTCTTAATGAAAAACTGTTTTTT.

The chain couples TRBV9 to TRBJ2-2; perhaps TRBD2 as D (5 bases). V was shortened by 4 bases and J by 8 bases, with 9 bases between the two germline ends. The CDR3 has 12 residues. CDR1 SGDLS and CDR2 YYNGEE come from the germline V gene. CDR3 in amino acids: CASSPGEGELFF. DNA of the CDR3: TGTGCCAGCAGCCCCGGGGAGGGGGAGCTGTTTTTT.

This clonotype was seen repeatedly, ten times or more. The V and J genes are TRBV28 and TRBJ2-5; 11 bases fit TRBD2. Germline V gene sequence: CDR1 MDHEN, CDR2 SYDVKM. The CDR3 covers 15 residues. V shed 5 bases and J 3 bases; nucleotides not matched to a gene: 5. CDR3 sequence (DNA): TGTGCCAGCAGTGCCCCGGGACTAGCGGAAGAGACCCAGTACTTC. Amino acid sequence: CASSAPGLAEETQYF.

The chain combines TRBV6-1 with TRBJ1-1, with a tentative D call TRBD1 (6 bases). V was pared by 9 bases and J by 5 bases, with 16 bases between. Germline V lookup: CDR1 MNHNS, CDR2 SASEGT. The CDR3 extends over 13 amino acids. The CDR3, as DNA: TGTGCCAGTAGGGCGGGGGGGCGAACTGAAGCTTTCTTT. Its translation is CASRAGGRTEAFF.

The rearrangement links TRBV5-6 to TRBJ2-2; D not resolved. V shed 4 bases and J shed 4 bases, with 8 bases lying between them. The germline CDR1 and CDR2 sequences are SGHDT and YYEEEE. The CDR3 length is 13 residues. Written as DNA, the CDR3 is TGTGCCAGCAGCGCTCGGGTCACCGGGGAGCTGTTTTTT. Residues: CASSARVTGELFF.

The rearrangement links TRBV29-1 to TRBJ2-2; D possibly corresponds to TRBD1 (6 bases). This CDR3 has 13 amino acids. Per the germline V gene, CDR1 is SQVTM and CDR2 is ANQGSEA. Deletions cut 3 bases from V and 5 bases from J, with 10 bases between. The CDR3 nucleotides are TGCAGCGTTGACGGACAGAGGACCGGGGAGCTGTTTTTT. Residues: CSVDGQRTGELFF.

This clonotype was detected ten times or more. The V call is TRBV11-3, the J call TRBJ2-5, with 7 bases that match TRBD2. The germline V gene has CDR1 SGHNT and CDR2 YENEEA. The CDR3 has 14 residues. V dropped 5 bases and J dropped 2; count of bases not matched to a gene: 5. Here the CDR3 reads CASSISSGQETQYF. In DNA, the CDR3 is TGTGCCAGCAGCATTTCTAGCGGACAAGAGACCCAGTACTTC.

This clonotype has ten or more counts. The CDR3 DNA sequence: TGTGCCAGCAGTCCGTCGGTAGGCCCACGTCAAACTAACTATGGCTACACCTTC. Translation: CASSPSVGPRQTNYGYTF. V and J are TRBV12-3 or TRBV12-4 and TRBJ1-2; no firm D call. V dropped 5 bases and J dropped 0 bases, with 22 bases sitting between them. This CDR3 region has 18 residues.

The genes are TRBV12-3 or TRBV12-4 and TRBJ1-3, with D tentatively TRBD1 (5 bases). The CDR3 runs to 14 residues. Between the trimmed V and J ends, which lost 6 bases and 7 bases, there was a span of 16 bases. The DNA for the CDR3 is TGTGCCAGCAGCACCGGGACCCCCGGGAACACCATATATTTT. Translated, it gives CASSTGTPGNTIYF.

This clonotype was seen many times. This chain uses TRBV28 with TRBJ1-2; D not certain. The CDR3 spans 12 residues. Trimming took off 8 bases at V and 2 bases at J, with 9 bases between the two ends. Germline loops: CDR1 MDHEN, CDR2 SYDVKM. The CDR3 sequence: CASVRLNYGYTF. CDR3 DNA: TGTGCCAGCGTTAGGCTCAACTATGGCTACACCTTC.

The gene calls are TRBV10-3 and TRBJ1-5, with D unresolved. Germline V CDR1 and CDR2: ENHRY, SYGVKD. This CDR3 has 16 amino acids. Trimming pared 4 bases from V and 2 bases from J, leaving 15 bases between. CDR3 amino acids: CAISAGTPTGNQPQHF. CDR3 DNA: TGTGCCATCAGTGCTGGTACCCCAACGGGCAATCAGCCCCAGCATTTT.

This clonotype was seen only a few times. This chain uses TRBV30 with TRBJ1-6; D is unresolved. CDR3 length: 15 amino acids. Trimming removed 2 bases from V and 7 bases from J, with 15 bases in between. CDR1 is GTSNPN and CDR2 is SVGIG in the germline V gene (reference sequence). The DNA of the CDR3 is TGTGCCTGGAGTACCTCCGGACCCACGAATTCACCCCTCCACTTT. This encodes CAWSTSGPTNSPLHF.

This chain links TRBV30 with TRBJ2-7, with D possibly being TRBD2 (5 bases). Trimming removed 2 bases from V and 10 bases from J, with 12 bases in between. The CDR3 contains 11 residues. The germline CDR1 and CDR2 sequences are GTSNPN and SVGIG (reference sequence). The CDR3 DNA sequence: TGTGCCTGGAGTCTTGGACGGGAACAGTACTTC. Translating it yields CAWSLGREQYF.

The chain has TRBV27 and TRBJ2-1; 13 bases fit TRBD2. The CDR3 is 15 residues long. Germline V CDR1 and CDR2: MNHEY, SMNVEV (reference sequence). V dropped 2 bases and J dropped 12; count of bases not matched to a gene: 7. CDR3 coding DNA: TGTGCCAGCAGTTTACGACTAGCGGGAGGAAGGTGGCAGTTCTTC. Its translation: CASSLRLAGGRWQFF.

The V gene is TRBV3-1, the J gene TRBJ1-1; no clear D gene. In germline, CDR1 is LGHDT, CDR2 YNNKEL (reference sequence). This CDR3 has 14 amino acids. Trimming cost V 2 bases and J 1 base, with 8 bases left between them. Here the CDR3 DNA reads TGTGCCAGCAGCCAAATCCAGCAGAACACTGAAGCTTTCTTT. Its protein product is CASSQIQQNTEAFF.

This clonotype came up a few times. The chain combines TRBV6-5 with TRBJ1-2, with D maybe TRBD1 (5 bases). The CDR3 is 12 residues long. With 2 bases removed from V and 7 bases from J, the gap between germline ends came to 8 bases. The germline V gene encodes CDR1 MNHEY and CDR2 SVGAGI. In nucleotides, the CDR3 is TGTGCCAGCAGTTACGACGACAGTGGCTACACCTTC. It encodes CASSYDDSGYTF.

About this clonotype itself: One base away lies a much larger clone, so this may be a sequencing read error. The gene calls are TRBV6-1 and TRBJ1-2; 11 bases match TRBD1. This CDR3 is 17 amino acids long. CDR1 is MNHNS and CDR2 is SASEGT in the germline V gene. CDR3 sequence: CASSVHRDRGFDYGYAF. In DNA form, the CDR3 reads TGTGCCAGCAGTGTTCATCGGGACAGGGGGTTCGACTATGGCTACGCCTTC.

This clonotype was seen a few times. The CDR3 spells CSAPSGGSYGYTF. The CDR3, as DNA: TGCAGTGCGCCGAGCGGGGGCAGCTATGGCTACACCTTC. This chain links TRBV20-1 with TRBJ1-2, with D perhaps matching TRBD1 (6 bases). Trimming stripped 6 bases from V and 4 bases from J, with 15 bases between. The V gene's germline CDR1 is DFQATT and CDR2 SNEGSKA (reference sequence). The CDR3 extends over 13 amino acids.

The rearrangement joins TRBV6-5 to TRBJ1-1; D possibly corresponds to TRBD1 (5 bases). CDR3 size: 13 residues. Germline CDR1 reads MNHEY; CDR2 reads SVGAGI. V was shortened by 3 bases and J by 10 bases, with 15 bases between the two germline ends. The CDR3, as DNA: TGTGCCAGCAGTTATTCGTGGGGCGCTGGAGCTTTCTTT. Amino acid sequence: CASSYSWGAGAFF.

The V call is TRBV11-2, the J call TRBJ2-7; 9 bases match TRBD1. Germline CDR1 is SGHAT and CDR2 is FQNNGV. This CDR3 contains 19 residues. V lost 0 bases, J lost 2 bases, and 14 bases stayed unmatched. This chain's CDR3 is CASSLDSRLTGTGPYEQYF. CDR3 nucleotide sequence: TGTGCCAGCAGCTTAGATAGTCGGCTCACCGGGACAGGGCCCTACGAGCAGTACTTC.

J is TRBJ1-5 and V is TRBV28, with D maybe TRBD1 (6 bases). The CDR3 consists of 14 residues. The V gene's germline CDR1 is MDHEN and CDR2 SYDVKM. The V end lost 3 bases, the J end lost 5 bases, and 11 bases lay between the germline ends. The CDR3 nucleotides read TGTGCCAGCAGTTTGACAGGAATCTATCAGCCCCAGCATTTT. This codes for CASSLTGIYQPQHF. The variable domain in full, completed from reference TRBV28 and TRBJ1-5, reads DVKVTQSSRYLVKRTGEKVFLECVQDMDHENMFWYRQDPGLGLRLIYFSYDVKMKEKGDIPEGYSVSREKKERFSLILESASTNQTSMYLCASSLTGIYQPQHFGDGTRLSIL.

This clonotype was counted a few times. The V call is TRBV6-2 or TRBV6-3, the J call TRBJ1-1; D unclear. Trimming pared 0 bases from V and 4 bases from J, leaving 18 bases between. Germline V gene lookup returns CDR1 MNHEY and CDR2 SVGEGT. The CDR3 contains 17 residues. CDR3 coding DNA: TGTGCCAGCAGTTACTCCTTGTTGACTGGGCACGTCACTGAAGCTTTCTTT. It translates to CASSYSLLTGHVTEAFF.

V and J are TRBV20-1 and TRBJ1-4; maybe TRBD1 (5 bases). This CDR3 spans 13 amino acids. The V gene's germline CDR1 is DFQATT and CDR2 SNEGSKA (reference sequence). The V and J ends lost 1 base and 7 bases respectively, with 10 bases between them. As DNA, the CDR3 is TGCAGTGCTAGAGTGGGCGGGGGTGAAAAACTGTTTTTT. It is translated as CSARVGGGEKLFF.

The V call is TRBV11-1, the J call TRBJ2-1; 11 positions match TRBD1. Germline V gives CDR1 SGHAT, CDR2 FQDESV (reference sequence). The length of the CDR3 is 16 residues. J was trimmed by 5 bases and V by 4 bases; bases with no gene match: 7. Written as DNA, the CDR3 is TGTGCCAGCAGCTCCCATGGACAGGGGGCCGACAATGAGCAGTTCTTC. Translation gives CASSSHGQGADNEQFF.